This T cell receptor (beta chain) is from a study of shared clonotypes between healthy human individuals. Study background: Three CD4 naive, three CD4 memory, two CD8 naive and one CD8 memory plate were used per donor.

Germline CDR1 and CDR2: WNHNN and SYGVQD (reference sequence). This CDR3 contains 14 residues. Trimming pared 0 bases from V and 0 bases from J, leaving 3 bases between. In the authors' workflow: With immunoSEQ giving junction-only sequences and no quality scores, filtering differed. Data came from immunoSEQ multiplex PCR; TCRdb stores just in-frame clones and leaves some out. The V and J calls and the clone size are those of that table, but D and trimming were determined from the DNA. The sample contains a few million clones, 85% to 95% of which appear only once. The rearrangement links TRBV10-1 to TRBJ2-4, with D unclear. The sequence derives from a man in his late teens or twenties in good health. The sequencing input was naive CD4+ T cells sorted from blood. Subset here: CD45RA+ positively selected. The CDR3 spells CASSESRAKNIQYF. CDR3 nucleotides: TGCGCCAGCAGTGAGTCACGAGCCAAAAACATTCAGTACTTC.